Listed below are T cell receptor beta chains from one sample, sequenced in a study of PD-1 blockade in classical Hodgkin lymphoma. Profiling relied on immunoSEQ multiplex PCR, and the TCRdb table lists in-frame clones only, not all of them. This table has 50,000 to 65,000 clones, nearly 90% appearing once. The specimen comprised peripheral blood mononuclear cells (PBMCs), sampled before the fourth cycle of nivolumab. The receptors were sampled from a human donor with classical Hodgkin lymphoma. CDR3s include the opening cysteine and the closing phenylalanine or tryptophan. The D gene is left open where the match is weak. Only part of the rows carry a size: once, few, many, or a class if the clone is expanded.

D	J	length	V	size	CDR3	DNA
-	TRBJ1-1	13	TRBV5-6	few	CASSLKLNTEAFF	TGTGCCAGCAGCTTGAAGCTGAACACTGAAGCTTTCTTT
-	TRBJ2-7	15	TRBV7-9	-	CASSLQPGRTYEQYF	TGTGCCAGCAGCTTACAACCGGGAAGAACCTACGAGCAGTACTTC
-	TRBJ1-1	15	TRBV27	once	CASSLRSRGNTEAFF	TGTGCCAGCAGTCTGAGATCCAGGGGAAACACTGAAGCTTTCTTT
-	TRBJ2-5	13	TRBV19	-	CASSSDRQETQYF	TGTGCCAGTAGTTCCGACAGACAAGAGACCCAGTACTTC
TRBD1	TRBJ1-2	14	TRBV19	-	CASCRLRGDYGYTF	TGTGCCAGCTGCCGACTCAGGGGGGACTATGGCTACACCTTC
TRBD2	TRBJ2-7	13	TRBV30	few	CAWRQGGSYEQYF	TGTGCCTGGCGGCAGGGAGGGTCCTACGAGCAGTACTTC
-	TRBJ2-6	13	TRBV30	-	CAWQNSGANVLTF	TGTGCCTGGCAGAACTCTGGGGCCAACGTCCTGACTTTC
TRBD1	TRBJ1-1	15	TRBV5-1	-	CASSLERTGVTEAFF	TGCGCCAGCAGCTTGGAACGAACAGGGGTCACTGAAGCTTTCTTT
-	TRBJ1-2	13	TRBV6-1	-	CASIRAGVYGYTF	TGTGCCAGCATAAGGGCAGGGGTCTATGGCTACACCTTC
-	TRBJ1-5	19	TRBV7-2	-	CASSPVVWAPGRSHQPQHF	TGTGCCAGCAGCCCCGTCGTCTGGGCTCCGGGACGGTCGCATCAGCCCCAGCATTTT
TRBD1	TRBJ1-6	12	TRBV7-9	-	CASGTGTSPLHF	TGTGCCAGCGGGACAGGGACTTCACCCCTCCACTTT
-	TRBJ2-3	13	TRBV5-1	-	CASSFEGTDTQYF	TGCGCCAGCAGCTTTGAGGGGACAGATACGCAGTATTTT
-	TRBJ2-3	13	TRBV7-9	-	CASSRDGADTQYF	TGTGCCAGCAGCCGGGACGGCGCCGATACGCAGTATTTT
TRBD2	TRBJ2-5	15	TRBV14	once	CASSQGKAGGETQYF	TGTGCCAGCAGCCAAGGAAAAGCGGGGGGAGAGACCCAGTACTTC
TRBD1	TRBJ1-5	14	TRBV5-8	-	CATQDRGRNQPQHF	TGTGCCACCCAAGACAGGGGACGCAATCAGCCCCAGCATTTT
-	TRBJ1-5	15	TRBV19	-	CASSTQDRTNQPQHF	TGTGCCAGTAGTACGCAGGACCGGACAAATCAGCCCCAGCATTTT
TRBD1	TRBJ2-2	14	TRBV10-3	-	CAISEVRGTGELFF	TGTGCCATCAGTGAAGTCAGGGGGACCGGGGAGCTGTTTTTT
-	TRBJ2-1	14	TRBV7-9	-	CASSFLQGGGEQFF	TGTGCCAGCAGCTTTCTTCAGGGAGGAGGTGAGCAGTTCTTC
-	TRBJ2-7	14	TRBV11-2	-	CASVRDSLSYEQYF	TGTGCCAGCGTCCGGGACTCCCTCTCCTACGAGCAGTACTTC
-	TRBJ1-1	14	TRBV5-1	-	CASSLQGVGTEAFF	TGCGCCAGCAGCTTACAGGGCGTAGGCACTGAAGCTTTCTTT
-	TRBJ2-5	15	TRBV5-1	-	CASSLGGTREETQYF	TGCGCCAGCAGCTTGGGCGGTACTAGAGAAGAGACCCAGTACTTC
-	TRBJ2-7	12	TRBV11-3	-	CASSSGIYEQYF	TGTGCCAGCAGCTCCGGGATTTACGAGCAGTACTTC
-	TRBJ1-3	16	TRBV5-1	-	CASSLVARGEGNTIYF	TGCGCCAGCAGCTTGGTTGCCAGGGGAGAAGGAAACACCATATATTTT
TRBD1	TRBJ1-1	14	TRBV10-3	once	CAINPGTGGDEAFF	TGTGCCATCAATCCCGGGACAGGGGGCGATGAAGCTTTCTTT
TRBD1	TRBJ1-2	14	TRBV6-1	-	CASSEWGQGDGYTF	TGTGCCAGCAGTGAATGGGGACAGGGGGATGGCTACACCTTC
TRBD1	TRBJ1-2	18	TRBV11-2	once	CASSLKRYPDGTAYGYTF	TGTGCCAGCAGCTTAAAGCGCTACCCGGACGGGACAGCATATGGCTACACCTTC
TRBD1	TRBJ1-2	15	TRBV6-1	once	CASSQLMGQGGDYTF	TGTGCCAGCAGTCAACTAATGGGACAGGGGGGTGACTACACCTTC
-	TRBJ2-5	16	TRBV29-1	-	CSVGGETGTQKETQYF	TGCAGCGTTGGGGGAGAGACCGGGACCCAAAAAGAGACCCAGTACTTC
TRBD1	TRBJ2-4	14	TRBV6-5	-	CASRHRDRGNIQYF	TGTGCCAGCCGCCACCGGGACAGGGGAAACATTCAGTACTTC
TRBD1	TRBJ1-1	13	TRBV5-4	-	CASSSRTGAQAFF	TGTGCCAGCAGCTCCCGGACAGGGGCTCAAGCTTTCTTT
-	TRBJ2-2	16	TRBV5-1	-	CASSPTGSANTGELFF	TGCGCCAGCAGTCCAACTGGATCCGCGAACACCGGGGAGCTGTTTTTT
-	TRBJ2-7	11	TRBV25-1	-	CASNLRGEQYF	TGTGCCAGCAACCTCAGGGGCGAGCAGTACTTC
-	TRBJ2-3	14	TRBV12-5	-	CASAQSGGMNTQYF	TGTGCTAGTGCCCAATCGGGGGGCATGAATACGCAGTATTTT